This T cell receptor (beta chain) comes out of a study of blood T cell repertoires in COVID-19. Trimming at V came to 4 bases and at J to 6 bases, leaving 7 bases not matched to a gene. Germline CDR1 and CDR2: SGHKS and YYEKEE (reference sequence). The CDR3 is made up of 15 amino acids. TCRdb's table, derived via immunoSEQ multiplex PCR, lists solely in-frame clones and lacks some. The sample comprises 150,000 to 190,000 clones, 80% to 90% of which are singletons, and over 12% rests with the top ten. Sequences were obtained from peripheral blood. The genes are TRBV5-5 and TRBJ2-1, with 10 nucleotides matching TRBD2. The clonotype originates from a woman between 40 and 50 years old with acute or convalescent COVID-19. The CDR3 loop is CASSASGRAGNEQFF. The DNA of the CDR3 is TGTGCCAGCAGCGCCAGCGGGAGGGCGGGCAATGAGCAGTTCTTC.